These T cell receptor beta chains were read from a single sample in a study of T cell changes during pregnancy in multiple sclerosis. Data came from immunoSEQ multiplex PCR; TCRdb stores just in-frame clones and leaves some out. The table shows 35,000 to 40,000 clones, with about 92% occurring only once. Material: CD4+ T cells from peripheral blood mononuclear cells, obtained after pregnancy. The receptors were sampled from a female donor in good health, enrolled as a control in a pregnancy study. Both conserved end residues are part of each CDR3. The D gene is left open where the match is weak. Not all rows give a size; the values are once, few, many and, for expanded clones, a class.

v_gene: TRBV6-5
j_gene: TRBJ1-5
abundance: NA
d_gene: NA
len: 15
CDR3aa: CASSYPRTRGTPQHF
CDR3nt: TGTGCCAGCAGTTACCCCAGGACAAGGGGGACGCCCCAGCATTTT

v_gene: TRBV14
j_gene: TRBJ2-3
abundance: NA
d_gene: NA
len: 15
CDR3aa: CASSQDVRGSDTQYF
CDR3nt: TGTGCCAGCAGCCAAGATGTCAGGGGATCAGATACGCAGTATTTT

v_gene: TRBV6-1
j_gene: TRBJ1-4
abundance: NA
d_gene: NA
len: 14
CDR3aa: CASSLAAIGEKLFF
CDR3nt: TGTGCCAGCAGCCTCGCCGCCATCGGTGAAAAACTGTTTTTT

v_gene: TRBV30
j_gene: TRBJ2-5
abundance: few
d_gene: NA
len: 12
CDR3aa: CAWESGQETQYF
CDR3nt: TGTGCCTGGGAGAGCGGTCAAGAGACCCAGTACTTC

v_gene: TRBV19
j_gene: TRBJ2-5
abundance: NA
d_gene: NA
len: 15
CDR3aa: CASSIDQGGGETQYF
CDR3nt: TGTGCCAGTAGTATAGATCAGGGGGGAGGAGAGACCCAGTACTTC

v_gene: TRBV6-4
j_gene: TRBJ2-2
abundance: NA
d_gene: TRBD1
len: 15
CDR3aa: CASSDGQGVPGELFF
CDR3nt: TGTGCCAGCAGTGACGGACAGGGGGTTCCCGGGGAGCTGTTTTTT

v_gene: TRBV14
j_gene: TRBJ2-7
abundance: NA
d_gene: TRBD2
len: 16
CDR3aa: CASSRTGLAGVYEQYF
CDR3nt: TGTGCCAGCAGCCGAACGGGACTAGCGGGAGTCTACGAGCAGTACTTC

v_gene: TRBV9
j_gene: TRBJ2-1
abundance: NA
d_gene: NA
len: 15
CDR3aa: CASSVSGGVYNEQFF
CDR3nt: TGTGCCAGCAGCGTCAGTGGCGGAGTGTACAATGAGCAGTTCTTC

v_gene: TRBV11-2
j_gene: TRBJ2-7
abundance: NA
d_gene: NA
len: 16
CDR3aa: CASSSVRGRGSYEQYF
CDR3nt: TGTGCCAGCAGCTCAGTAAGGGGGAGAGGATCTTACGAGCAGTACTTC

v_gene: TRBV14
j_gene: TRBJ1-1
abundance: once
d_gene: TRBD1
len: 15
CDR3aa: CASSQVGTVDTEAFF
CDR3nt: TGTGCCAGCAGCCAAGTCGGGACAGTTGACACTGAAGCTTTCTTT

v_gene: TRBV18
j_gene: TRBJ2-7
abundance: NA
d_gene: NA
len: 13
CDR3aa: CASSPRGGYEQYF
CDR3nt: TGTGCCAGCTCACCAAGAGGCGGTTACGAGCAGTACTTC

v_gene: TRBV28
j_gene: TRBJ2-1
abundance: NA
d_gene: NA
len: 16
CDR3aa: CASSSAGPSSYNEQFF
CDR3nt: TGTGCCAGCAGTTCAGCGGGCCCGAGCTCCTACAATGAGCAGTTCTTC

v_gene: TRBV18
j_gene: TRBJ2-2
abundance: NA
d_gene: NA
len: 12
CDR3aa: CASSSRGGELFF
CDR3nt: TGTGCCAGCTCATCTCGCGGAGGGGAGCTGTTTTTT

v_gene: TRBV9
j_gene: TRBJ2-7
abundance: NA
d_gene: NA
len: 13
CDR3aa: CASSVDPAREQYF
CDR3nt: TGTGCCAGCAGCGTAGACCCAGCGCGGGAGCAGTACTTC

v_gene: TRBV2
j_gene: TRBJ2-2
abundance: NA
d_gene: TRBD2
len: 16
CDR3aa: CASSEYTSGGSGELFF
CDR3nt: TGTGCCAGCAGTGAATATACTAGCGGGGGGTCCGGGGAGCTGTTTTTT

v_gene: TRBV27
j_gene: TRBJ1-1
abundance: once
d_gene: NA
len: 13
CDR3aa: CASSLSSTVEAFF
CDR3nt: TGTGCCAGCAGTTTATCCTCGACAGTTGAAGCTTTCTTT

v_gene: TRBV5-8
j_gene: TRBJ2-6
abundance: NA
d_gene: NA
len: 17
CDR3aa: CASSFRVGALGANVLTF
CDR3nt: TGTGCCAGCAGCTTCAGGGTTGGAGCTCTAGGGGCCAACGTCCTGACTTTC

v_gene: TRBV18
j_gene: TRBJ2-3
abundance: NA
d_gene: TRBD1
len: 17
CDR3aa: CASSSTGGTGSTDTQYF
CDR3nt: TGTGCCAGCTCGAGCACTGGAGGGACAGGGAGCACAGATACGCAGTATTTT

v_gene: TRBV6-4
j_gene: TRBJ2-1
abundance: NA
d_gene: TRBD2
len: 13
CDR3aa: CASRGGGANEQFF
CDR3nt: TGTGCCAGCAGAGGCGGGGGGGCGAATGAGCAGTTCTTC

v_gene: TRBV5-4
j_gene: TRBJ1-2
abundance: NA
d_gene: TRBD1
len: 17
CDR3aa: CASSLVPPGQGSPGYTF
CDR3nt: TGTGCCAGCAGCTTGGTCCCCCCGGGACAGGGCTCCCCCGGCTACACCTTC

v_gene: TRBV6-5
j_gene: TRBJ2-3
abundance: NA
d_gene: NA
len: 14
CDR3aa: CASSYSFNTDTQYF
CDR3nt: TGTGCCAGCAGTTACTCGTTTAATACAGATACGCAGTATTTT

v_gene: TRBV7-2
j_gene: TRBJ2-7
abundance: once
d_gene: TRBD1
len: 14
CDR3aa: CASSLGGQGYEQYF
CDR3nt: TGTGCCAGCAGCTTAGGGGGACAGGGCTACGAGCAGTACTTC

v_gene: TRBV7-9
j_gene: TRBJ2-1
abundance: once
d_gene: NA
len: 14
CDR3aa: CASSLAQAHPKQFF
CDR3nt: TGTGCCAGCAGCTTAGCGCAGGCCCACCCAAAGCAGTTCTTC

v_gene: TRBV11-2
j_gene: TRBJ2-1
abundance: NA
d_gene: TRBD1
len: 14
CDR3aa: CASSRDRGLNEQFF
CDR3nt: TGTGCCAGCAGCCGAGACAGGGGGCTGAATGAGCAGTTCTTC

v_gene: TRBV30
j_gene: TRBJ1-2
abundance: NA
d_gene: TRBD1
len: 14
CDR3aa: CAWTPDRGHYGYTF
CDR3nt: TGTGCCTGGACCCCGGACAGGGGGCACTATGGCTACACCTTC

v_gene: TRBV27
j_gene: TRBJ1-1
abundance: few
d_gene: NA
len: 13
CDR3aa: CASSLEFYTEAFF
CDR3nt: TGTGCCAGCAGTTTAGAGTTTTACACTGAAGCTTTCTTT

v_gene: TRBV7-2
j_gene: TRBJ2-2
abundance: NA
d_gene: NA
len: 13
CDR3aa: CASSPAGRLELFF
CDR3nt: TGTGCCAGCAGCCCGGCGGGAAGGTTGGAGCTGTTTTTT

v_gene: TRBV4-1
j_gene: TRBJ2-3
abundance: NA
d_gene: TRBD2
len: 18
CDR3aa: CASSQVPSGRVGTDTQYF
CDR3nt: TGCGCCAGCAGCCAAGTTCCTAGCGGGAGGGTGGGAACAGATACGCAGTATTTT

v_gene: TRBV7-3
j_gene: TRBJ2-1
abundance: NA
d_gene: NA
len: 14
CDR3aa: CASSPTAGSREQFF
CDR3nt: TGTGCCAGCAGCCCCACTGCCGGGTCTCGGGAGCAGTTCTTC

v_gene: TRBV7-9
j_gene: TRBJ2-3
abundance: NA
d_gene: TRBD2
len: 17
CDR3aa: CASGRTSGRAGDDTQYF
CDR3nt: TGTGCCAGCGGACGGACTAGCGGGAGGGCGGGGGATGATACGCAGTATTTT

v_gene: TRBV7-9
j_gene: TRBJ1-6
abundance: NA
d_gene: NA
len: 14
CDR3aa: CASSFSTTFTALHF
CDR3nt: TGTGCCAGCAGCTTTTCCACCACTTTCACGGCCCTCCACTTT

v_gene: TRBV7-3
j_gene: TRBJ2-1
abundance: once
d_gene: TRBD2
len: 13
CDR3aa: CASSQGTSGGQFF
CDR3nt: TGTGCCAGCAGTCAAGGGACTAGCGGGGGGCAGTTCTTC

v_gene: TRBV29-1
j_gene: TRBJ2-1
abundance: once
d_gene: TRBD2
len: 14
CDR3aa: CSSKLAGGYNEQFF
CDR3nt: TGCAGCTCCAAGCTAGCGGGAGGTTACAATGAGCAGTTCTTC

v_gene: TRBV5-1
j_gene: TRBJ1-1
abundance: NA
d_gene: NA
len: 14
CDR3aa: CASSSQGEWTEAFF
CDR3nt: TGCGCCAGCAGCTCACAGGGTGAATGGACTGAAGCTTTCTTT

v_gene: TRBV9
j_gene: TRBJ2-3
abundance: NA
d_gene: TRBD2
len: 17
CDR3aa: CASSVTSGGGVRDTQYF
CDR3nt: TGTGCCAGCAGCGTAACTAGCGGGGGGGGAGTGAGAGATACGCAGTATTTT

v_gene: TRBV29-1
j_gene: TRBJ2-3
abundance: once
d_gene: TRBD1
len: 17
CDR3aa: CSVEDRQGLVHGNTQYF
CDR3nt: TGCAGCGTTGAAGACCGACAGGGTTTAGTTCATGGTAATACGCAGTATTTT

v_gene: TRBV15
j_gene: TRBJ1-4
abundance: NA
d_gene: TRBD1
len: 16
CDR3aa: CATRDRGGATNEKLFF
CDR3nt: TGTGCCACTCGGGACAGGGGAGGGGCAACTAATGAAAAACTGTTTTTT

v_gene: TRBV11-3
j_gene: TRBJ1-1
abundance: NA
d_gene: NA
len: 12
CDR3aa: CASSLGGGIAFF
CDR3nt: TGTGCCAGCAGCTTGGGCGGGGGTATAGCTTTCTTT

v_gene: TRBV6-1
j_gene: TRBJ1-3
abundance: NA
d_gene: NA
len: 11
CDR3aa: CASQSGNTIYF
CDR3nt: TGTGCCAGCCAATCTGGAAACACCATATATTTT

v_gene: TRBV5-6
j_gene: TRBJ1-1
abundance: NA
d_gene: NA
len: 15
CDR3aa: CASSKPPSGGTEAFF
CDR3nt: TGTGCCAGCAGCAAACCTCCTTCGGGAGGCACTGAAGCTTTCTTT

v_gene: TRBV9
j_gene: TRBJ2-5
abundance: NA
d_gene: NA
len: 14
CDR3aa: CASSVGGGGETQYF
CDR3nt: TGTGCCAGCAGCGTAGGAGGCGGGGGCGAGACCCAGTACTTC